What follows are 30 T cell receptor beta chains derived from one specimen sequenced in a study of CD8 T cells in Susac syndrome. RNA totalling about 0.5 to 1 ug underwent reverse transcription with random hexamers. TCRdb called the immunoSEQ multiplex PCR reads again in MiXCR, with one record for every CDR3 protein. The repertoire has 150,000 to 200,000 distinct CDR3 sequences, roughly 94% of them found once; the top ten carry over 0.09%. Sequenced input: CD4+ T cells from PBMCs. These receptors came from a human donor with multiple sclerosis.

V gene TRBV7-9 combines with J gene TRBJ2-2; D unresolved. V was cut by 1 base and J by 1 base, with 7 bases left in between. Germline-derived CDR1 and CDR2 are SEHNR and FQNEAQ (reference sequence). The CDR3 contains 15 residues. CDR3 nucleotide sequence: TGTGCCAGCAGCTTAGAGAGTTTGAACACCGGGGAGCTGTTTTTT. Protein: CASSLESLNTGELFF.

The CDR3 DNA sequence: TGTGCCAGCTTGGCCCACATGAACACTGAAGCTTTCTTT. Encoded protein: CASLAHMNTEAFF. The V and J genes are TRBV7-2 and TRBJ1-1; no firm D call. Germline CDR1 reads SGHTA; CDR2 reads FQGNSA. Trimming stripped 8 bases from V and 0 bases from J, with 10 bases between. This CDR3 contains 13 residues.

The J gene is TRBJ2-7, the V gene TRBV7-2, with D perhaps TRBD2 (5 bases). V shed 3 bases and J shed 2 bases, with 8 bases lying between them. This CDR3 has 13 residues. From germline, CDR1 is SGHTA and CDR2 FQGNSA. This CDR3 is CASSLRAPYEQYF. Here the CDR3 DNA reads TGTGCCAGCAGCTTGCGGGCCCCCTACGAGCAGTACTTC. Drawing the rest from reference TRBV7-2 and TRBJ2-7, the complete variable domain is GAGVSQSPSNKVTEKGKDVELRCDPISGHTALYWYRQSLGQGLEFLIYFQGNSAPDKSGLPSDRFSAERTGGSVSTLTIQRTQQEDSAVYLCASSLRAPYEQYFGPGTRLTVT.

The chain links TRBV20-1 to TRBJ2-3; the D gene is possibly TRBD2 (5 bases). This CDR3 has 17 amino acids. CDR1 DFQATT and CDR2 SNEGSKA come from the germline V gene (reference sequence). V dropped 5 bases and J dropped 0 bases, with 21 bases sitting between them. For the CDR3, the DNA is TGCAGTGCTGGCCTTTTGGCCTGGGAGACTAGCACAGATACGCAGTATTTT. Its translation is CSAGLLAWETSTDTQYF.

This chain connects TRBV6-6 to TRBJ1-1; D call uncertain. This CDR3 has 12 amino acids. The V gene lost 6 bases and the J gene lost 7 bases, with 12 bases spanning the gap. Germline CDR1 MNHNY, CDR2 SVGAGI (reference sequence). In DNA form, the CDR3 reads TGTGCCAGCAGACTAGAAGGTGGTGAAGCTTTCTTT. Translating it yields CASRLEGGEAFF.

The V call is TRBV12-3 or TRBV12-4, the J call TRBJ2-1, with 7 bases aligning to TRBD1. With V trimmed by 8 bases and J by 7 bases, 11 bases remained unmatched. The length of the CDR3 is 14 residues. The CDR3 reads CASAQTGVRNEQFF. CDR3 nucleotides: TGTGCCAGCGCCCAAACAGGGGTTCGAAATGAGCAGTTCTTC.

The chain carries TRBV4-2 and TRBJ2-7; 11 bases line up with TRBD2. The trim removed 3 bases at V and 2 bases at J, leaving 6 bases unmatched. This CDR3 comprises 16 residues. Germline loops: CDR1 LGHNA, CDR2 YNFKEQ. In DNA, the CDR3 is TGTGCCAGCAGCCATAGTAGCGGGAGGGGCCCCTACGAGCAGTACTTC. This encodes CASSHSSGRGPYEQYF.

This chain joins TRBV12-3 or TRBV12-4 and TRBJ1-4; maybe TRBD1 (5 bases). The germline V and J ends were trimmed by 7 bases and 8 bases, with 14 bases remaining between them. The CDR3 runs 13 residues. CDR3 residues: CASNGYKGEKLFF. CDR3 DNA sequence: TGTGCCAGCAATGGCTACAAGGGGGAAAAACTGTTTTTT.

The chain uses TRBV9 and TRBJ1-2, with a weak D call TRBD1 (5 bases). The germline V gene encodes CDR1 SGDLS and CDR2 YYNGEE. The CDR3 contains 14 residues. The V gene lost 3 bases and the J gene lost 8 bases, with 17 bases spanning the gap. CDR3 nucleotides: TGTGCCAGCAGCGCGCACCGGGACGTAGGAGGCTACACCTTC. Protein product: CASSAHRDVGGYTF.

The chain carries TRBV5-4 and TRBJ2-5; 7 nucleotides align to TRBD2. Germline-derived CDR1 and CDR2 are SGHNT and YYREEE (reference sequence). J gave up 5 bases and V 1 base, and 11 bases lay outside the gene matches. The CDR3 length is 16 residues. CDR3 region: CASSLKTGGGWETQYF. DNA for the CDR3: TGTGCCAGCAGCTTGAAGACTGGGGGAGGGTGGGAGACCCAGTACTTC.

The chain links TRBV25-1 to TRBJ1-1; D might be TRBD1 (6 bases). This CDR3 has 15 amino acids. Per germline, CDR1 MGHDK and CDR2 SYGVNS. V shed 5 bases and J shed 3 bases, with 16 bases lying between them. DNA for the CDR3: TGTGCCAGCAGTCGAAGGGGGGCGGTAGACACTGAAGCTTTCTTT. Amino acids: CASSRRGAVDTEAFF. The variable domain in full, with the rest retrieved from reference TRBV25-1 and TRBJ1-1, is EADIYQTPRYLVIGTGKKITLECSQTMGHDKMYWYQQDPGMELHLIHYSYGVNSTEKGDLSSESTVSRIRTEHFPLTLESARPSHTSQYLCASSRRGAVDTEAFFGQGTRLTVV.

V and J are TRBV9 and TRBJ1-1; TRBD1 is a possible D gene (6 bases). This CDR3 has 14 residues. Germline-derived CDR1 and CDR2 are SGDLS and YYNGEE. V gave up 3 bases and J gave up 5 bases, with 14 bases separating them. Here the CDR3 reads CASSATGRETEAFF. CDR3 in DNA: TGTGCCAGCAGCGCTACAGGGAGGGAGACTGAAGCTTTCTTT.

The V call is TRBV30, the J call TRBJ2-2; the D is unclear. The CDR3 runs to 15 residues. The V gene lost 2 bases and the J gene lost 4 bases, with 14 bases spanning the gap. Germline V gives CDR1 GTSNPN, CDR2 SVGIG (reference sequence). CDR3 amino acids: CAWSKLDGGTGELFF. CDR3 bases: TGTGCCTGGAGTAAGCTAGATGGTGGCACCGGGGAGCTGTTTTTT.

The chain employs TRBV3-1 and TRBJ2-7, with TRBD2 matching over 8 bases. The junction had 6 bases not matched to a gene; V was cut back by 2 bases and J by 3 bases. This CDR3 is built from 15 residues. Germline CDR1 is LGHDT and CDR2 is YNNKEL (reference sequence). Here the CDR3 DNA reads TGTGCCAGCAGCCAACGCGGGAGGTCTCTCTACGAGCAGTACTTC. Translated, it gives CASSQRGRSLYEQYF.

This clonotype has just one count. The chain combines TRBV2 with TRBJ2-6; 11 nucleotides agree with TRBD1. The germline gives CDR1 SNHLY, CDR2 FYNNEI. The V segment lost 6 bases and the J segment 4 bases; nucleotides outside the gene matches: 8. The CDR3 spans 17 residues. CDR3 sequence (DNA): TGTGCCAGCAGGGGGGACAGGGGGAATGTGGGGGCCAACGTCCTGACTTTC. Its translation is CASRGDRGNVGANVLTF.

Comments on this clonotype: Its ends do not fully match the called genes, so a read error is possible. The DNA of the CDR3 is TGCAGCGTTCAGAAGCCGGGACAGACGAACCCCGGGGAGCTGTTTTTT. Translation: CSVQKPGQTNPGELFF. J is TRBJ2-2 and V is TRBV29-1; 7 bases line up with TRBD1. The CDR3 covers 16 residues. CDR1 and CDR2 from the germline V gene are SQVTM and ANQGSEA.

V is TRBV3-1 and J is TRBJ1-1; maybe TRBD1 (5 bases). V lost 2 bases and J 8 bases, leaving 12 bases between the germline ends. This CDR3 is 13 amino acids long. Germline V gene lookup returns CDR1 LGHDT and CDR2 YNNKEL (reference sequence). CDR3 in amino acids: CASSQFRDSEAFF. CDR3 coding DNA: TGTGCCAGCAGCCAATTCCGGGACTCCGAAGCTTTCTTT. Combining the CDR3 with reference TRBV3-1 and TRBJ1-1 gives the whole variable domain DTAVSQTPKYLVTQMGNDKSIKCEQNLGHDTMYWYKQDSKKFLKIMFSYNNKELIINETVPNRFSPKSPDKAHLNLHINSLELGDSAVYFCASSQFRDSEAFFGQGTRLTVV.

This clonotype was picked up one time. The chain employs TRBV5-1 and TRBJ2-5, with 8 bases identical to TRBD2. Trimming took 2 bases from V and 0 from J; bases not matched to a gene: 6. The CDR3 covers 16 residues. From germline, CDR1 is SGHRS and CDR2 YFSETQ. The CDR3: CASSFRAGANQETQYF. Here the CDR3 DNA reads TGCGCCAGCAGCTTCAGAGCGGGAGCGAACCAAGAGACCCAGTACTTC.

The gene calls are TRBV29-1 and TRBJ2-3; TRBD1 agrees at 9 bases. The CDR3 is made up of 12 amino acids. Germline lookup yields CDR1 SQVTM and CDR2 ANQGSEA. V shed 7 bases and J 1 base; nucleotides not matched to a gene: 0. The CDR3 is CSGTGGTDTQYF. CDR3 in DNA: TGCAGCGGGACAGGGGGCACAGATACGCAGTATTTT.

The chain combines TRBV28 with TRBJ2-7; D possibly uses TRBD1 or TRBD2 (5 bases each). From germline, CDR1 is MDHEN and CDR2 SYDVKM. The V end lost 3 bases, the J end lost 5 bases, and 20 bases lay between the germline ends. The CDR3 is 16 residues long. The CDR3 loop is CASSFTGPGRGDEQYF. Written as DNA, the CDR3 is TGTGCCAGCAGTTTCACGGGGCCAGGGAGAGGAGACGAGCAGTACTTC.

The V gene is TRBV27, the J gene TRBJ2-7; D could derive from TRBD1 or TRBD2 (5 bases each). Trimming cost V 4 bases and J 4 bases, with 17 bases left between them. CDR3 length: 15 residues. From germline, CDR1 is MNHEY and CDR2 SMNVEV (reference sequence). The CDR3 loop reads CASSSRAGRGYEQYF. The CDR3 DNA follows: TGTGCCAGCAGTTCGCGGGCAGGGCGCGGATACGAGCAGTACTTC.

The chain is built from TRBV27 and TRBJ2-2, with 7 bases identical to TRBD1. This CDR3 is 18 amino acids long. With V trimmed by 1 base and J by 2 bases, 10 bases remained unmatched. Germline CDR1 MNHEY, CDR2 SMNVEV (reference sequence). In DNA form, the CDR3 reads TGTGCCAGCAGTTTATTCACAGGGGCCGCGCATAACACCGGGGAGCTGTTTTTT. Translated, it gives CASSLFTGAAHNTGELFF.

V usage is TRBV5-4 and J usage is TRBJ1-2; D may be TRBD1 (6 bases). This CDR3 spans 14 amino acids. Per the germline V gene, CDR1 is SGHNT and CDR2 is YYREEE (reference sequence). Trimming shortened V by 3 bases and J by 4 bases, and 13 bases separated the two germline ends. The CDR3 region has the DNA TGTGCCAGCAGCTATCTTACAGGGAGCTATGGCTACACCTTC. Its translation is CASSYLTGSYGYTF.

The chain combines TRBV6-4 with TRBJ2-4; 8 bases are a match to TRBD2. The CDR3 sequence is 14 residues long. The germline gives CDR1 MRHNA, CDR2 SNTAGT. V dropped 6 bases and J dropped 8; count of bases not matched to a gene: 9. The DNA for the CDR3 is TGTGCCAGCAGCCCGGGGGGGCCTTCCGACATTCAGTACTTC. It specifies CASSPGGPSDIQYF.

The CDR3 is CASSQIAGVPNEQFF. For the CDR3, the DNA is TGCGCCAGCAGTCAGATAGCGGGAGTACCCAATGAGCAGTTCTTC. The rearrangement links TRBV10-2 to TRBJ2-1; 9 positions match TRBD2. The V gene end was trimmed by 5 bases and the J gene end by 6 bases; junction bases not matched to a gene: 8. Germline values: CDR1 WSHSY, CDR2 SAAADI. The CDR3 is 15 residues long.

This chain uses TRBV11-3 with TRBJ2-7; D possibly corresponds to TRBD1 (6 bases). V dropped 5 bases and J dropped 2 bases, with 13 bases sitting between them. Germline CDR1 reads SGHNT; CDR2 reads YENEEA. The CDR3 sequence is 14 residues long. For the CDR3, the DNA is TGTGCCAGCAGCGCCGGGACAAATCCCTACGAGCAGTACTTC. Amino acid sequence: CASSAGTNPYEQYF.

CDR3 sequence reads: CASTERGKEQFF. The CDR3 DNA is TGTGCCAGCACCGAGAGAGGGAAAGAGCAGTTCTTC. V and J are TRBV6-5 and TRBJ2-1, with D possibly matching TRBD2 (5 bases). The V and J ends lost 7 bases and 10 bases respectively, with 14 bases between them. CDR3 size: 12 residues. CDR1 is MNHEY and CDR2 is SVGAGI in the germline V gene.

The rearrangement uses TRBV6-5 and TRBJ2-7; TRBD1 matches at 10 bases. The CDR3 spans 15 residues. CDR1 is MNHEY, CDR2 SVGAGI, per germline. V trimming: 6 bases; J trimming: 0 bases; junction bases outside the gene matches: 5. CDR3 region: CASSQGQGHSYEQYF. The CDR3 DNA is TGTGCCAGCAGCCAGGGACAGGGGCACTCCTACGAGCAGTACTTC.

The genes are TRBV15 and TRBJ1-1; D not resolved. Per germline, CDR1 LNHNV and CDR2 YYDKDF (reference sequence). V was clipped by 0 bases and J by 3 bases, with 17 bases between them. The length of the CDR3 is 17 residues. The CDR3 nucleotides are TGTGCCACCAGCAGAGACCTACTGAAGTTCACCGACACTGAAGCTTTCTTT. This gives the protein CATSRDLLKFTDTEAFF.

The chain joins TRBV3-1 to TRBJ2-5; tentatively, D is TRBD2 (7 bases). The CDR3 consists of 15 residues. Trimming took off 2 bases at V and 5 bases at J, with 15 bases between the two ends. The germline CDR1 and CDR2 sequences are LGHDT and YNNKEL (reference sequence). This CDR3 reads CASSQRGRTGETQYF. DNA for the CDR3: TGTGCCAGCAGCCAACGCGGGAGAACAGGGGAGACCCAGTACTTC.